A selection of T cell receptor beta chains follows, all from one sample in a study of T cell changes during pregnancy in multiple sclerosis. Some clones are missing from TCRdb's copy, which holds only in-frame ones; the method was immunoSEQ multiplex PCR. Here the sample spans around 69,000 clones, over 80% being singletons. The sequences come from peripheral blood, collected in the third trimester of pregnancy. The source is a female donor in good health, enrolled as a control in a pregnancy study. CDR3s include the opening cysteine and the closing phenylalanine or tryptophan. Each record gives: CDR3 DNA, CDR3 protein, clone size, D gene, V gene, J gene. The D gene is left open where the match is weak. Size is stated for part of the rows, as once, few or many counts, or as a class when the clone is expanded.

CDR3nt: TGTGCCACCAGCAGGGGGACTAGCCGAATGTACGAGCAGTACTTC; CDR3aa: CATSRGTSRMYEQYF; abundance: -; d_gene: TRBD2; v_gene: TRBV15; j_gene: TRBJ2-7
CDR3nt: TGTGCCAGTAGTAAACCGGGACAGGGACAATACGAGCAGTACTTC; CDR3aa: CASSKPGQGQYEQYF; abundance: -; d_gene: TRBD1; v_gene: TRBV19; j_gene: TRBJ2-7
CDR3nt: TGTGCTAGTGGTTTTTTCGGAGGGGTTCCCTCCTACGAGCAGTACTTC; CDR3aa: CASGFFGGVPSYEQYF; abundance: once; d_gene: -; v_gene: TRBV12-5; j_gene: TRBJ2-7
CDR3nt: TGTGCCATCAGTGATAGTTATTGGGAGTCTGTTTCTAGCGGCGGAAGCTCCTACAATGAGCAGTTCTTC; CDR3aa: CAISDSYWESVSSGGSSYNEQFF; abundance: -; d_gene: TRBD2; v_gene: TRBV10-3; j_gene: TRBJ2-1
CDR3nt: TGTGCCAGTAGTATAGGAGGTACTAGACCAGAGACCCAGTACTTC; CDR3aa: CASSIGGTRPETQYF; abundance: few; d_gene: -; v_gene: TRBV19; j_gene: TRBJ2-5
CDR3nt: TGTGCCAGCATCAACAATTGGTCTGAAGCTTTCTTT; CDR3aa: CASINNWSEAFF; abundance: -; d_gene: -; v_gene: TRBV28; j_gene: TRBJ1-1
CDR3nt: TGCGCCAGCAGCCAAGAGGGTGGGACAGGCTGGAATGAAAAACTGTTTTTT; CDR3aa: CASSQEGGTGWNEKLFF; abundance: -; d_gene: TRBD1; v_gene: TRBV4-1; j_gene: TRBJ1-4
CDR3nt: TGTGCCAGTAGTGCGGGAACGCTAGCGCTATACAATGAGCAGTTCTTC; CDR3aa: CASSAGTLALYNEQFF; abundance: -; d_gene: -; v_gene: TRBV19; j_gene: TRBJ2-1
CDR3nt: TGTGCCAGCAGCCCCGAGGGCGGGAGGGATTCCTACGAGCAGTACTTC; CDR3aa: CASSPEGGRDSYEQYF; abundance: -; d_gene: TRBD2; v_gene: TRBV11-1; j_gene: TRBJ2-7
CDR3nt: TGTGCCAGTTTTCGGCGGCAGGGGGGCTACACCTTC; CDR3aa: CASFRRQGGYTF; abundance: -; d_gene: -; v_gene: TRBV5-6; j_gene: TRBJ1-2
CDR3nt: TGTGCCAGCAGTTGGGCAGGGAAGGCCATTCAGTACTTC; CDR3aa: CASSWAGKAIQYF; abundance: -; d_gene: -; v_gene: TRBV27; j_gene: TRBJ2-4
CDR3nt: TGTGCCTGGGGGACTAGCGGGGCGTCAGATACGCAGTATTTT; CDR3aa: CAWGTSGASDTQYF; abundance: -; d_gene: TRBD2; v_gene: TRBV30; j_gene: TRBJ2-3
CDR3nt: TGTGCCAGCAGCGGAGACCCAGGGGAAACTAACTATGGCTACACCTTC; CDR3aa: CASSGDPGETNYGYTF; abundance: once; d_gene: -; v_gene: TRBV9; j_gene: TRBJ1-2
CDR3nt: TGTGCCAGCAGGAGTTACGAGCAGTACTTC; CDR3aa: CASRSYEQYF; abundance: -; d_gene: -; v_gene: TRBV28; j_gene: TRBJ2-7
CDR3nt: TGTGCCAGCAGCTTGGGGGGTCGACTCTACGAGCAGTACTTC; CDR3aa: CASSLGGRLYEQYF; abundance: -; d_gene: -; v_gene: TRBV7-2; j_gene: TRBJ2-7
CDR3nt: TGTGCCAGCAGTGAAGCGTATGACAGGGGTGTTGGATATGGCTACACCTTC; CDR3aa: CASSEAYDRGVGYGYTF; abundance: -; d_gene: TRBD1; v_gene: TRBV25-1; j_gene: TRBJ1-2
CDR3nt: TGTGCCAGCAGCGCCGGACAGGGAGGACAGCCCCAGCATTTT; CDR3aa: CASSAGQGGQPQHF; abundance: -; d_gene: TRBD1; v_gene: TRBV9; j_gene: TRBJ1-5
CDR3nt: TGTGCCAGCAGCAGCGCCAACCAGGGGTCCGGAAACACCATATATTTT; CDR3aa: CASSSANQGSGNTIYF; abundance: -; d_gene: -; v_gene: TRBV6-6; j_gene: TRBJ1-3
CDR3nt: TGTGCCAGCAGTTTATCGCCAGGGTACAATGAGCAGTTCTTC; CDR3aa: CASSLSPGYNEQFF; abundance: -; d_gene: -; v_gene: TRBV27; j_gene: TRBJ2-1
CDR3nt: TGTGCCAGTAGTGGGACTAGCTCCTGGGGTTCCTACAATGAGCAGTTCTTC; CDR3aa: CASSGTSSWGSYNEQFF; abundance: -; d_gene: TRBD2; v_gene: TRBV19; j_gene: TRBJ2-1
CDR3nt: TGTGCCAGCAGCTTAGGCTCCCACCTAGTCAATGAGCAGTTCTTC; CDR3aa: CASSLGSHLVNEQFF; abundance: -; d_gene: -; v_gene: TRBV7-2; j_gene: TRBJ2-1
CDR3nt: TGTGCCAGCAGTTCGGGACAGGGGAACTATGGCTACACCTTC; CDR3aa: CASSSGQGNYGYTF; abundance: -; d_gene: TRBD1; v_gene: TRBV28; j_gene: TRBJ1-2
CDR3nt: TGTGCCAGCAGTTCCGGGGTGGGGAACACTGAAGCTTTCTTT; CDR3aa: CASSSGVGNTEAFF; abundance: -; d_gene: -; v_gene: TRBV6-5; j_gene: TRBJ1-1
CDR3nt: TGTGCCAGCTCACCACGGGGGGGAGGCCAAGAGACCCAGTACTTC; CDR3aa: CASSPRGGGQETQYF; abundance: -; d_gene: TRBD2; v_gene: TRBV18; j_gene: TRBJ2-5
CDR3nt: TGTGCCAGCCGTTCGAACACTGAAGCTTTCTTT; CDR3aa: CASRSNTEAFF; abundance: -; d_gene: -; v_gene: TRBV6-1; j_gene: TRBJ1-1
CDR3nt: TGTGCCAGCAGTCCCAACCCGATTGCCGGGACTAGTGAGCTCTACAATGAGCAGTTCTTC; CDR3aa: CASSPNPIAGTSELYNEQFF; abundance: -; d_gene: TRBD2; v_gene: TRBV6-4; j_gene: TRBJ2-1
CDR3nt: TGTGCCAGCAGCTTAGATCGCGAGCAGGTGCAGTTCTTC; CDR3aa: CASSLDREQVQFF; abundance: -; d_gene: -; v_gene: TRBV11-3; j_gene: TRBJ2-1
CDR3nt: TGCGCCAGCAGCTTGGCCAGGGCCAGGGGGCTCGCAGATACGCAGTATTTT; CDR3aa: CASSLARARGLADTQYF; abundance: -; d_gene: TRBD1; v_gene: TRBV5-1; j_gene: TRBJ2-3
CDR3nt: TGTGCCAGTAAACCCGATGCGGGGGGCGGCTATGGCTACACCTTC; CDR3aa: CASKPDAGGGYGYTF; abundance: -; d_gene: -; v_gene: TRBV19; j_gene: TRBJ1-2